A selection of T cell receptor beta chains follows, all from one sample in a study of technical replicates of blood from several donors. Using immunoSEQ multiplex PCR, the repertoire was profiled, and TCRdb retains in-frame clones only, with some absent. This sample carries 45,000 to 60,000 clones, 85% to 95% of them seen once, and the ten largest clones take around 3%. Sequences were obtained from PBMCs. The receptors here all came from a human donor in good health. Some clones in this sample may be carry-over from other donors' samples. Each CDR3 is given with its conserved first and last residue. The D gene is left open where the match is weak. Only some rows state a clone size, as once, few, many or a class for expanded clones.

d_call,j_call,v_call,clone_size,cdr3_nt,cdr3_aa
.,TRBJ1-1,TRBV7-2,.,TGTGCCAGCAGCTCCGGGGGACGGTCGAACACTGAAGCTTTCTTT,CASSSGGRSNTEAFF
TRBD1,TRBJ1-6,TRBV7-8,.,TGTGCCAGCAGCTCCACGAGGGGGCAATCACCCCTCCACTTT,CASSSTRGQSPLHF
TRBD1,TRBJ2-7,TRBV6-1,once,TGTGCCAGCAGTGAATGGACAGGGTCCTCCTACGAGCAGTACTTC,CASSEWTGSSYEQYF
.,TRBJ2-1,TRBV20-1,once,TGCAGTGCTAGCGGGTACAATGAGCAGTTCTTC,CSASGYNEQFF
.,TRBJ2-2,TRBV5-4,.,TGTGCCAGCAGCTCGGTACAGTACACCGGGGAGCTGTTTTTT,CASSSVQYTGELFF
TRBD1,TRBJ1-4,TRBV7-9,.,TGTGCCAGCAGCCGACAGGGCTGGGAAAAACTGTTTTTT,CASSRQGWEKLFF
.,TRBJ2-5,TRBV4-2,.,TGTGCCAGCAGCCCGAGGGTAGATCAAGAGACCCAGTACTTC,CASSPRVDQETQYF
TRBD1,TRBJ1-5,TRBV5-6,.,TGTGCCAGCAGCTTACGGACAGGGGGCGATCAGCCCCAGCATTTT,CASSLRTGGDQPQHF
TRBD1,TRBJ1-2,TRBV4-1,once,TGCGCCAGCAGCCAGGACCAGGGACAGACGACTAACTATGGCTACACCTTC,CASSQDQGQTTNYGYTF
TRBD2,TRBJ2-5,TRBV13,.,TGTGCCAGCAGCTTAGCGGGGGGTCTGGAGACCCAGTACTTC,CASSLAGGLETQYF
TRBD2,TRBJ2-7,TRBV7-9,.,TGTGCCAGCAGCCCCCGGGGGGGCGTCTCCTACGAGCAGTACTTC,CASSPRGGVSYEQYF
.,TRBJ2-3,TRBV6-5,once,TGTGCCAGCAGCTGGGGACAAAGCACAGATACGCAGTATTTT,CASSWGQSTDTQYF
.,TRBJ2-5,TRBV7-6,once,TGTGCCAGCAGCTTTGACAGACTAGGAGAGACCCAGTACTTC,CASSFDRLGETQYF
TRBD1,TRBJ2-7,TRBV9,.,TGTGCCAGCAGCGCGGACCCGGACAGGTACGAGCAGTACTTC,CASSADPDRYEQYF
.,TRBJ2-7,TRBV4-1,.,TGCGCCAGCAGCCCCCGCGTCTTGGCGGATGAGCAGTACTTC,CASSPRVLADEQYF
TRBD1,TRBJ1-2,TRBV27,.,TGTGCCAGCAGACCCCCCCAACAGGGGAGTGGCTACACCTTC,CASRPPQQGSGYTF
.,TRBJ2-5,TRBV4-2,few,TGTGCCAGCAGCCAAGATGGGCAGGGGCAAGAGACCCAGTACTTC,CASSQDGQGQETQYF
TRBD2,TRBJ2-2,TRBV11-2,.,TGTGCCAGCAGCAGGACTAGCGGGGCCACCGGGGAGCTGTTTTTT,CASSRTSGATGELFF
.,TRBJ1-2,TRBV30,.,TGTGCCTGGAGTTTAGGGGTTCTCTATGGCTACACCTTC,CAWSLGVLYGYTF
.,TRBJ2-7,TRBV6-5,.,TGTGCCAGCAGTTTTAGCGTATCACCCTCCTACGAGCAGTACTTC,CASSFSVSPSYEQYF
TRBD2,TRBJ2-1,TRBV4-2,.,TGTGCCAGCAGCCAAGGTCGGGGGGGCGACAATGAGCAGTTCTTC,CASSQGRGGDNEQFF
TRBD1,TRBJ1-4,TRBV7-2,.,TGTGCCAGCAGCTTAGGGGACAGGTGGAATGAAAAACTGTTTTTT,CASSLGDRWNEKLFF
.,TRBJ1-5,TRBV19,.,TGTGCCAGTAGTATCGACTTAAATCAGCCCCAGCATTTT,CASSIDLNQPQHF
.,TRBJ1-4,TRBV6-6,.,TGTGCCAGCAGTTACTCGCGACAGGAAAAACTGTTTTTT,CASSYSRQEKLFF
TRBD2,TRBJ2-2,TRBV4-2,.,TGTGCCAGCAGCCAAGCCTCCGCCGGGAGCGGGGGGGCCCACGGGGAGCTGTTTTTT,CASSQASAGSGGAHGELFF
.,TRBJ2-1,TRBV28,few,TGTGCCAGCCCCGTGGGGGGCAATGAGCAGTTCTTC,CASPVGGNEQFF
TRBD2,TRBJ2-3,TRBV7-9,.,TGTGCCTCGGTAGTAGGGACTAGCGGGATTGCAGATACGCAGTATTTT,CASVVGTSGIADTQYF